The 32 T cell receptor beta chains listed next were all sequenced from one sample in a study of T cell repertoires in cytomegalovirus infection. TCRdb re-called the reads through MiXCR, storing one row per CDR3 protein. Of approximately 150,000 distinct CDR3 sequences in the sample, 17% were seen once. The sequencing input was CD8+ T cells from PBMCs. These receptors were taken from a human donor in good health (CMV status not recorded). Some clones in this sample may be carry-over from other donors' samples.

This clonotype came up a few times. The chain recombines TRBV6-5 with TRBJ1-5; 11 positions agree with TRBD1. This CDR3 is 18 amino acids long. Trimming at V came to 6 bases and at J to 1 base, leaving 11 bases not matched to a gene. Germline values: CDR1 MNHEY, CDR2 SVGAGI. CDR3 DNA sequence: TGTGCCAGCAGCCCTGGGACAGGGGGATGGAGGAGCAATCAGCCCCAGCATTTT. Protein: CASSPGTGGWRSNQPQHF.

V and J are TRBV7-2 and TRBJ2-2, with 13 bases that match TRBD2. The CDR3 is 18 residues long. CDR1 is SGHTA, CDR2 FQGNSA, per germline. Losses at the gene ends were 3 bases for V and 2 bases for J; bases not matched to a gene: 6. CDR3 amino acids: CASSFPGLAGPNTGELFF. The CDR3 DNA is TGTGCCAGCAGCTTTCCGGGACTAGCGGGACCTAACACCGGGGAGCTGTTTTTT. Drawing the rest from reference TRBV7-2 and TRBJ2-2, the complete variable domain is GAGVSQSPSNKVTEKGKDVELRCDPISGHTALYWYRQSLGQGLEFLIYFQGNSAPDKSGLPSDRFSAERTGGSVSTLTIQRTQQEDSAVYLCASSFPGLAGPNTGELFFGEGSRLTVL.

This clonotype was detected many times. The CDR3 protein is CASSLGQGIGYTF. CDR3 bases: TGTGCCAGCAGCTTGGGGCAGGGGATTGGCTACACCTTC. This sequence joins TRBV13 and TRBJ1-2, with D tentatively TRBD1 (6 bases). This CDR3 is 13 amino acids long. The V end lost 3 bases, the J end lost 7 bases, and 12 bases lay between the germline ends. From germline, CDR1 is PRHDT and CDR2 FYEKMQ (reference sequence).

This clonotype was counted only a few times. This chain connects TRBV27 to TRBJ1-2; unclear D gene. Germline loops: CDR1 MNHEY, CDR2 SMNVEV (reference sequence). The CDR3 loop spans 13 amino acids. Trimming pared 5 bases from V and 5 bases from J, leaving 12 bases between. The DNA of the CDR3 is TGTGCCAGCAGTCCCTCCGGAGCGTATGGCTACACCTTC. Amino acid sequence: CASSPSGAYGYTF.

V gene TRBV28 combines with J gene TRBJ2-7; 7 bases match TRBD1. V shed 7 bases and J 2 bases; nucleotides not matched to a gene: 8. This CDR3 spans 14 amino acids. Germline V gene lookup returns CDR1 MDHEN and CDR2 SYDVKM. The CDR3 DNA follows: TGTGCCAGCAAATTGACAGGGAGTCCCTACGAGCAGTACTTC. Amino acid sequence: CASKLTGSPYEQYF.

The rearrangement joins TRBV15 to TRBJ2-7; TRBD2 matches 7 bases. Germline-derived CDR1 and CDR2 are LNHNV and YYDKDF (reference sequence). The trim removed 1 base at V and 6 bases at J, leaving 6 bases unmatched. The CDR3 contains 14 residues. The DNA for the CDR3 is TGTGCCACCAGCAGAGGCGGGAGTTCCGCCGAGCAGTACTTC. This sequence encodes CATSRGGSSAEQYF.

This chain joins TRBV7-9 and TRBJ2-1, with D uncertain. Trimming took off 4 bases at V and 10 bases at J, with 8 bases between the two ends. The CDR3 length is 11 residues. Germline values: CDR1 SEHNR, CDR2 FQNEAQ (reference sequence). The CDR3 sequence is CASSSSYEQFF. CDR3 bases: TGTGCCAGCAGCTCATCGTACGAGCAGTTCTTC.

This clonotype was observed a handful of times. The J gene is TRBJ2-5, the V gene TRBV7-9; no clear D. The CDR3 consists of 14 residues. Trimming took off 5 bases at V and 6 bases at J, with 16 bases between the two ends. Germline assignment: CDR1 SEHNR and CDR2 FQNEAQ (reference sequence). The CDR3 loop reads CASSPRTAWQTQYF. The DNA for the CDR3 is TGTGCCAGCAGCCCCCGCACCGCCTGGCAGACCCAGTACTTC.

This clonotype came up a few times. The chain combines TRBV18 with TRBJ1-1, with D unresolved. The V gene lost 2 bases and the J gene lost 2 bases, with 12 bases spanning the gap. Germline CDR1 KGHSH, CDR2 LQKENI. The CDR3 is 15 amino acids. In DNA form, the CDR3 reads TGTGCCAGCTCACCATCGGACGGCCTTAACACTGAAGCTTTCTTT. Translation gives CASSPSDGLNTEAFF.

J is TRBJ2-7 and V is TRBV3-1; possibly TRBD1 or TRBD2 for D (5 bases each). The CDR3 is 17 residues long. V was clipped by 3 bases and J by 0 bases, with 18 bases between them. Germline V CDR1 and CDR2: LGHDT, YNNKEL (reference sequence). CDR3 sequence (DNA): TGTGCCAGCAGCCACCTAGCTGGGGGTGCAAGCTCCTACGAGCAGTACTTC. Residues: CASSHLAGGASSYEQYF.

This clonotype has only a few counts. The chain joins TRBV28 to TRBJ2-7; TRBD1 agrees at 8 bases. Trimming cost V 6 bases and J 2 bases; bases outside gene matches: 9. CDR1 MDHEN and CDR2 SYDVKM come from the germline V gene. The CDR3 is made up of 15 amino acids. CDR3 coding DNA: TGTGCCAGCAGCAGAACCGGGACAGGCCCCTACGAGCAGTACTTC. It yields the protein CASSRTGTGPYEQYF. The full variable domain, its missing parts supplied by reference TRBV28 and TRBJ2-7, is DVKVTQSSRYLVKRTGEKVFLECVQDMDHENMFWYRQDPGLGLRLIYFSYDVKMKEKGDIPEGYSVSREKKERFSLILESASTNQTSMYLCASSRTGTGPYEQYFGPGTRLTVT.

J is TRBJ2-1 and V is TRBV5-6; 7 nucleotides line up with TRBD1. CDR1 is SGHDT, CDR2 YYEEEE, per germline. The CDR3 loop spans 15 amino acids. With 1 base clipped from V and 9 bases from J, the junction kept 10 bases outside the gene matches. The CDR3 DNA reads TGTGCCAGCAGCTTGAGGGACAGATATGGGGGTGAGCAGTTCTTC. Protein sequence: CASSLRDRYGGEQFF. Variable domain in full (rest from reference TRBV5-6 and TRBJ2-1): DAGVTQSPTHLIKTRGQQVTLRCSPKSGHDTVSWYQQALGQGPQFIFQYYEEEERQRGNFPDRFSGHQFPNYSSELNVNALLLGDSALYLCASSLRDRYGGEQFFGPGTRLTVL.

This clonotype was detected many times. The rearrangement uses TRBV6-2 or TRBV6-3 and TRBJ2-1; 9 bases agree with TRBD2. The CDR3 extends over 14 amino acids. V shed 2 bases, J shed 7 bases, and the junction held 3 bases outside the gene matches. Per the germline V gene, CDR1 is MNHEY and CDR2 is SVGEGT. The DNA for the CDR3 is TGTGCCAGCAGTTACGAACTAGCGGGTAATGAGCAGTTCTTC. Its translation: CASSYELAGNEQFF.

The V call is TRBV20-1, the J call TRBJ2-4; perhaps TRBD1 as D (6 bases). Germline V gene data show CDR1 as DFQATT and CDR2 as SNEGSKA (reference sequence). The CDR3 spans 14 residues. V was pared by 6 bases and J by 0 bases, with 12 bases between. In nucleotides, the CDR3 is TGCAGTGCGACAGGTCCTAGAGCCAAAAACATTCAGTACTTC. It codes for CSATGPRAKNIQYF.

This clonotype was counted many times. This chain uses TRBV28 with TRBJ2-3; no clear D. The CDR3 extends over 10 amino acids. The V gene's germline CDR1 is MDHEN and CDR2 SYDVKM. Trimming removed 6 bases at V and 6 bases at J, with 4 bases between. The chain's CDR3 is CASSLDTQYF. In DNA, the CDR3 is TGTGCCAGCAGCTTGGATACGCAGTATTTT.

This clonotype was counted only a few times. The V gene is TRBV28, the J gene TRBJ2-7, with D possibly TRBD1 on 6 matching bases. V lost 2 bases, J lost 7 bases, and 12 bases lay in between. Looked up from germline, CDR1 is MDHEN and CDR2 is SYDVKM. The CDR3 covers 13 residues. CDR3 DNA: TGTGCCAGCAGTTTAGCAGGGGCGAGGGAGCAGTACTTC. Translation: CASSLAGAREQYF.

This clonotype came up a few times. This chain uses TRBV19 with TRBJ2-1, with TRBD2 identical over 10 bases. The junction had 8 bases not matched to a gene; V was cut back by 9 bases and J by 6 bases. The CDR3 length is 14 residues. The germline V gene has CDR1 LNHDA and CDR2 SQIVND (reference sequence). The CDR3 protein is CASRAGTSVNEQFF. The CDR3 DNA reads TGTGCCAGCAGGGCCGGGACTAGCGTCAATGAGCAGTTCTTC.

This clonotype was counted ten times or more. The chain combines TRBV7-6 with TRBJ2-7; 10 bases match TRBD1. The ends lost 5 bases at V and 7 bases at J; junction bases unmatched: 8. There are 14 residues in the CDR3. Germline V lookup: CDR1 SGHVS, CDR2 FNYEAQ. CDR3: CASSTRDRGNEQYF. CDR3 nucleotides: TGTGCCAGCAGCACCCGGGACAGGGGCAATGAGCAGTACTTC.

This clonotype was picked up a small number of times. The chain joins TRBV12-3 or TRBV12-4 to TRBJ2-1; tentatively, D is TRBD2 (6 bases). V lost 7 bases to trimming and J lost 3 bases, with 16 bases between them. This CDR3 is 15 amino acids long. The DNA of the CDR3 is TGTGCCAGCACCTTTAGCGGCGAGGTCTACAATGAGCAGTTCTTC. Residues: CASTFSGEVYNEQFF.

The gene calls are TRBV28 and TRBJ1-5; 7 nucleotides match TRBD1. The CDR3 contains 15 residues. The germline V gene has CDR1 MDHEN and CDR2 SYDVKM. The junction had 6 bases not matched to a gene; V was cut back by 3 bases and J by 4 bases. CDR3 DNA: TGTGCCAGCAGTTTTGGAGGGGGCGGGAATCAGCCCCAGCATTTT. This encodes CASSFGGGGNQPQHF.

A few counts support this clonotype. The V call is TRBV6-8, the J call TRBJ2-5; 7 bases line up with TRBD1. This CDR3 spans 15 amino acids. Germline CDR1 reads MNHGY; CDR2 reads SAAAGT. Unmatched junction bases numbered 12, after V lost 8 bases and J lost 3 bases. In DNA form, the CDR3 reads TGTGCCAGCGTAAAAAGGGGACAGCCCAAAGAGACCCAGTACTTC. Translated, it gives CASVKRGQPKETQYF.

In its sample, this clonotype was seen a few times. The gene calls are TRBV14 and TRBJ2-1, with D possibly TRBD1 on 7 matching bases. Trimming took off 4 bases at V and 6 bases at J, with 13 bases between the two ends. Germline CDR1 reads SGHDN; CDR2 reads FVKESK. CDR3 length: 14 amino acids. CDR3 in amino acids: CASSLHRGGNEQFF. The CDR3 DNA sequence: TGTGCCAGCAGCCTACACAGGGGAGGCAATGAGCAGTTCTTC. Using reference TRBV14 and TRBJ2-1 for the parts outside the CDR3, the full variable domain is EAGVTQFPSHSVIEKGQTVTLRCDPISGHDNLYWYRRVMGKEIKFLLHFVKESKQDESGMPNNRFLAERTGGTYSTLKVQPAELEDSGVYFCASSLHRGGNEQFFGPGTRLTVL.

The gene calls are TRBV11-2 and TRBJ2-5; TRBD1 or TRBD2 may be the D gene (5 bases each). CDR3 length: 17 residues. Germline assignment: CDR1 SGHAT and CDR2 FQNNGV. The V and J ends lost 1 base and 2 bases respectively, with 17 bases between them. The CDR3 region is CASSLATAGSLQETQYF. The CDR3 nucleotides are TGTGCCAGCAGCTTAGCGACCGCAGGGAGCTTACAAGAGACCCAGTACTTC.

V usage is TRBV7-8 and J usage is TRBJ1-1; TRBD1 agrees at 7 bases. Germline values: CDR1 SGHVS, CDR2 FQNEAQ. This CDR3 is 14 amino acids long. The V gene end was trimmed by 1 base and the J gene end by 10 bases; junction bases not matched to a gene: 9. The CDR3 region is CASSLGGTVEGAFF. CDR3 DNA sequence: TGTGCCAGCAGCTTAGGGGGGACAGTCGAAGGAGCTTTCTTT.

The chain couples TRBV7-2 to TRBJ1-2; 7 bases align to TRBD1. Germline V gene lookup returns CDR1 SGHTA and CDR2 FQGNSA. The CDR3 contains 16 residues. The J segment lost 3 bases and the V segment lost 5 bases, leaving 12 bases of the junction unmatched. This CDR3 reads CTSSPPSTGDDYGYTF. CDR3 in DNA: TGTACCAGCAGCCCCCCGAGTACAGGGGACGACTATGGCTACACCTTC.

This clonotype was counted a few times. The chain is built from TRBV7-9 and TRBJ1-5, with D unresolved. Trimming removed 0 bases at V and 1 base at J, with 13 bases between. Germline loops: CDR1 SEHNR, CDR2 FQNEAQ (reference sequence). CDR3 size: 17 residues. CDR3 bases: TGTGCCAGCAGCTTAGCTTCAGACCTCTGGAGCAATCAGCCCCAGCATTTT. Translated, it gives CASSLASDLWSNQPQHF.

J is TRBJ2-7 and V is TRBV7-2, with TRBD1 matching 7 bases. The CDR3 is made up of 14 amino acids. The V segment lost 0 bases and the J segment 4 bases; nucleotides outside the gene matches: 3. Germline lookup yields CDR1 SGHTA and CDR2 FQGNSA. The CDR3 region is CASSLAQGRYEQYF. The DNA for the CDR3 is TGTGCCAGCAGCTTAGCACAGGGGAGATACGAGCAGTACTTC.

The chain couples TRBV6-2 or TRBV6-3 to TRBJ2-7; D is possibly TRBD2 (6 bases). Trimming shortened V by 2 bases and J by 2 bases, and 10 bases separated the two germline ends. The CDR3 contains 14 residues. CDR1 and CDR2 from the germline V gene are MNHEY and SVGEGT. The chain's CDR3 is CASSYPRTTYEQYF. The CDR3 region has the DNA TGTGCCAGCAGTTACCCGCGGACTACCTACGAGCAGTACTTC.

The V and J genes are TRBV14 and TRBJ2-1, with TRBD2 identical over 12 bases. V gave up 4 bases and J gave up 7 bases; unmatched junction bases: 5. The CDR3 is made up of 15 amino acids. The germline CDR1 and CDR2 sequences are SGHDN and FVKESK. The CDR3 is CASSRSGTSGNEQFF. The CDR3 region has the DNA TGTGCCAGCAGCCGTTCCGGGACTAGCGGGAATGAGCAGTTCTTC.

This chain links TRBV4-3 with TRBJ1-4; tentative D call: TRBD1 (5 bases). Looked up from germline, CDR1 is LGHNA and CDR2 is YSLEER. V lost 1 base and J 8 bases, leaving 17 bases between the germline ends. The CDR3 extends over 16 amino acids. The chain's CDR3 is CASSQGNGHQGEKLFF. The CDR3 DNA follows: TGCGCCAGCAGCCAAGGGAATGGACACCAAGGGGAAAAACTGTTTTTT.

The chain recombines TRBV7-8 with TRBJ2-7, with a weak D call TRBD1 (5 bases). This CDR3 has 15 residues. The germline CDR1 and CDR2 sequences are SGHVS and FQNEAQ. Deletions cut 4 bases from V and 3 bases from J, with 16 bases between. CDR3: CASSSGPRVLYEQYF. The CDR3 DNA follows: TGTGCCAGCAGCTCAGGGCCCCGGGTACTCTACGAGCAGTACTTC.

This clonotype was seen a single time. This chain connects TRBV12-3 or TRBV12-4 to TRBJ2-5; 10 bases are shared with TRBD1. The CDR3 length is 15 residues. V trimming: 5 bases; J trimming: 5 bases; junction bases outside the gene matches: 8. The CDR3 sequence: CASSPPTGGGETQYF. CDR3 DNA: TGTGCCAGCAGTCCACCGACAGGGGGCGGCGAGACCCAGTACTTC.